This T cell receptor beta chain was observed in a study of T cell responses to AZD1222 COVID-19 vaccine. Data came from immunoSEQ multiplex PCR; TCRdb stores just in-frame clones and leaves some out. The data hold some 120,000 clones, with roughly 90% observed a single time. The TCR originated in an adult in good health. Material: peripheral blood, obtained on day 0 of AZD1222 vaccination.

This CDR3 reads CATSDRGLEQYF. The CDR3 bases are TGTGCCACCAGTGATAGGGGACTGGAACAGTACTTC. This chain joins TRBV24-1 and TRBJ2-5, with a possible D match to TRBD2 (6 bases). Germline V lookup: CDR1 KGHDR, CDR2 SFDVKD. CDR3 length: 12 amino acids. V gave up 3 bases and J gave up 11 bases, with 12 bases separating them.